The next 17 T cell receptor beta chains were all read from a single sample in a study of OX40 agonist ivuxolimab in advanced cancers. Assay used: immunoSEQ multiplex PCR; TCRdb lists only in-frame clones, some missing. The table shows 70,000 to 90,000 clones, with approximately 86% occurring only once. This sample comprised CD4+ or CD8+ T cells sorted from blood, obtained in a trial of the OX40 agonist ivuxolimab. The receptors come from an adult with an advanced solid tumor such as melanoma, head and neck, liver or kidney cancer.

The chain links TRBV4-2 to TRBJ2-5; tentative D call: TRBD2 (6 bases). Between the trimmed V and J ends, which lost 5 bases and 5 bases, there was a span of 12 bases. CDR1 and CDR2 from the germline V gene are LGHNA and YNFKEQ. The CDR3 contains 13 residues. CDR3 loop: CASSLAGLETQYF. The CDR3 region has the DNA TGTGCCAGCAGCTTGGCGGGGTTGGAGACCCAGTACTTC.

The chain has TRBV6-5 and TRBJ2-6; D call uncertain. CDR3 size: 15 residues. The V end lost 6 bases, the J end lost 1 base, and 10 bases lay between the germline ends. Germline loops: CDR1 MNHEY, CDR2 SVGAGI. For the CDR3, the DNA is TGTGCCAGCAGGGCGGTGGGTTCTGGGGCCAACGTCCTGACTTTC. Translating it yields CASRAVGSGANVLTF.

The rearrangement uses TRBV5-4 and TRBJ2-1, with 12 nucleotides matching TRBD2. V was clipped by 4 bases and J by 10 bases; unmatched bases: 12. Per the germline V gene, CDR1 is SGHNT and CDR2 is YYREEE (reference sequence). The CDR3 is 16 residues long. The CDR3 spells CASSVSRLAGALEQFF. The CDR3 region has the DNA TGTGCCAGCAGCGTGTCAAGACTAGCGGGAGCGTTGGAGCAGTTCTTC. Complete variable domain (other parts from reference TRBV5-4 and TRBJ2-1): ETGVTQSPTHLIKTRGQQVTLRCSSQSGHNTVSWYQQALGQGPQFIFQYYREEENGRGNFPPRFSGLQFPNYSSELNVNALELDDSALYLCASSVSRLAGALEQFFGPGTRLTVL.

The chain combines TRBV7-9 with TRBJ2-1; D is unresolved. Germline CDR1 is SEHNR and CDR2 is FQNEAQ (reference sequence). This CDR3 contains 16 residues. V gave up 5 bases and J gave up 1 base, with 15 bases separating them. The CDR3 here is CASSPARLPSYNEQFF. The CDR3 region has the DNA TGTGCCAGCAGCCCGGCTAGGCTCCCTTCCTACAATGAGCAGTTCTTC.

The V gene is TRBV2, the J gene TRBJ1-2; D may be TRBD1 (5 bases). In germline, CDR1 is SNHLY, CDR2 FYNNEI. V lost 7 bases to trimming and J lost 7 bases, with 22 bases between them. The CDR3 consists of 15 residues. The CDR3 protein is CASNREGGATGGYTF. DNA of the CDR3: TGTGCCAGCAATAGGGAAGGCGGGGCTACCGGTGGCTACACCTTC.

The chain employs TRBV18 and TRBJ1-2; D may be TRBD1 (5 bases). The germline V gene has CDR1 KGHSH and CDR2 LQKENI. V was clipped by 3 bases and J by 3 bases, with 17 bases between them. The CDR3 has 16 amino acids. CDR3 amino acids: CASSPTGPPSDYGYTF. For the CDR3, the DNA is TGTGCCAGCTCACCCACGGGGCCTCCTTCTGACTATGGCTACACCTTC.

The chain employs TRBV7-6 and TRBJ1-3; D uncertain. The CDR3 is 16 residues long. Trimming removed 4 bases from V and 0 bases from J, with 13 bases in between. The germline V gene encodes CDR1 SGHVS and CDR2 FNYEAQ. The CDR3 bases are TGTGCCAGCAGCTCCAACCCCCCCAGCTCTGGAAACACCATATATTTT. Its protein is CASSSNPPSSGNTIYF.

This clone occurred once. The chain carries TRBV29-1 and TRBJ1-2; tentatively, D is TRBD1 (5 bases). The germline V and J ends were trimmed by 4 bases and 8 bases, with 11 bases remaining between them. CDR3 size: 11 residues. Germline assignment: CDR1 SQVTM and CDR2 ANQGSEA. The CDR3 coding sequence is TGCAGCGTTGGGGGGAGGGGAGGCTACACCTTC. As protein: CSVGGRGGYTF.

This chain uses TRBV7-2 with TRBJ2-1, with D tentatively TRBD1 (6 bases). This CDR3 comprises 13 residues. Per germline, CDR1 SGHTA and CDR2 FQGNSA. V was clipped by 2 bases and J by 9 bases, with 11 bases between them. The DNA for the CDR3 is TGTGCCAGCAGCTTACTACAGGGTCTTGAGCAGTTCTTC. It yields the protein CASSLLQGLEQFF.

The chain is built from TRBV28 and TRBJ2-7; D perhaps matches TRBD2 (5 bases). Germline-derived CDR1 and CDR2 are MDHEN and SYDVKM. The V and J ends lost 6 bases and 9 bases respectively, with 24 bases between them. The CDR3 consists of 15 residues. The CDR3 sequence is CASSRPGPTIEGQYF. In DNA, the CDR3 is TGTGCCAGCAGCCGACCCGGCCCAACCATTGAGGGGCAGTACTTC. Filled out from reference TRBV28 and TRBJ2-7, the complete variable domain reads DVKVTQSSRYLVKRTGEKVFLECVQDMDHENMFWYRQDPGLGLRLIYFSYDVKMKEKGDIPEGYSVSREKKERFSLILESASTNQTSMYLCASSRPGPTIEGQYFGPGTRLTVT.

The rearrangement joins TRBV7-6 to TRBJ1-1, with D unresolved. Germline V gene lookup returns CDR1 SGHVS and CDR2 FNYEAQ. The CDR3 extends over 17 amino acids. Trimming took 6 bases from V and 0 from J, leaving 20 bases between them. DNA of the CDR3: TGTGCCAGCAGAAAGTGGGCCCCCGGCGCCATGAACACTGAAGCTTTCTTT. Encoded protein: CASRKWAPGAMNTEAFF.

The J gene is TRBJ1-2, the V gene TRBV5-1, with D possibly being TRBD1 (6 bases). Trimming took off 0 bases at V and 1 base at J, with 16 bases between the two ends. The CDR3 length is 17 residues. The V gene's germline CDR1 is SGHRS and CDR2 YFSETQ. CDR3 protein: CASSLAPLTGFNYGYTF. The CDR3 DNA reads TGCGCCAGCAGCTTGGCGCCTTTGACAGGCTTTAACTATGGCTACACCTTC.

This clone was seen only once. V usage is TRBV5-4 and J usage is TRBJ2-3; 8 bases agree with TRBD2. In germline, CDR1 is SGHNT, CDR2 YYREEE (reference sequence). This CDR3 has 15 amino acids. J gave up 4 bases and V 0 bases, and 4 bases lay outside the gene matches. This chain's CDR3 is CASSLAIGGADTQYF. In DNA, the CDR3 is TGTGCCAGCAGCTTGGCAATCGGGGGGGCAGATACGCAGTATTTT.

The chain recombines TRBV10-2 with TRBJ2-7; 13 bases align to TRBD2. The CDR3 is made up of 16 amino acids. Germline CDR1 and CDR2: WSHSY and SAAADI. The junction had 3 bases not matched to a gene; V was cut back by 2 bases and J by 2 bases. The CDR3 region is CASSEPGTSGAYEQYF. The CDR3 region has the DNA TGCGCCAGCAGTGAGCCTGGGACTAGCGGGGCCTACGAGCAGTACTTC.

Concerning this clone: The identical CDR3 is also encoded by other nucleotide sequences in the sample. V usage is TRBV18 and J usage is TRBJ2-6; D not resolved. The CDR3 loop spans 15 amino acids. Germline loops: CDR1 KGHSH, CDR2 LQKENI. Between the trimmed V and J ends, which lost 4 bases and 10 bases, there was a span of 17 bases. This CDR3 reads CASSQEESPFNVLTF. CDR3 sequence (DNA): TGTGCCAGCTCACAAGAGGAATCCCCATTTAACGTCCTGACTTTC.

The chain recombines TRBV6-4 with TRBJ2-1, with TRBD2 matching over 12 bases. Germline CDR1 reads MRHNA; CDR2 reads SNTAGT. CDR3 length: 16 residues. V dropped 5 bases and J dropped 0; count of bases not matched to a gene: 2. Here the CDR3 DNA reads TGTGCCAGCAGTCGGACTAGCGGGGCCTCCTACAATGAGCAGTTCTTC. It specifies CASSRTSGASYNEQFF.

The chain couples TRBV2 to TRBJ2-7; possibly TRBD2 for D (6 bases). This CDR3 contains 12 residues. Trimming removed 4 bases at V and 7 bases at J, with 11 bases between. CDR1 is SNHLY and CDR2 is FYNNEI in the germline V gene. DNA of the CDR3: TGTGCCAGCAGTGTTAAGGGGAGGGAGCAGTACTTC. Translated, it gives CASSVKGREQYF.